The 32 T cell receptor beta chains presented below share a single source sample, sequenced in a study of OX40 agonist ivuxolimab in advanced cancers. Using immunoSEQ multiplex PCR, the repertoire was profiled, and TCRdb retains in-frame clones only, with some absent. The profile shows under 50,000 clones, 75% to 90% of them singletons. The sequencing used CD4+ or CD8+ T cells sorted from blood, collected in a trial of the OX40 agonist ivuxolimab. Receptors originate from an adult with an advanced solid tumor such as melanoma, head and neck, liver or kidney cancer.

This chain connects TRBV5-6 to TRBJ1-1; possibly TRBD1 for D (5 bases). The V end was cut by 1 base, the J end by 1 base, with 8 bases between. The CDR3 sequence is 14 residues long. Per germline, CDR1 SGHDT and CDR2 YYEEEE. In DNA form, the CDR3 reads TGTGCCAGCAGCTTGCAGGGAGGGAACACTGAAGCTTTCTTT. It is translated as CASSLQGGNTEAFF.

Details on this clone: The junction does not match germline at one end; this may be a read error. The J gene is TRBJ2-5, the V gene TRBV5-4, with TRBD2 matching 14 bases. The CDR3 spans 16 residues. Germline CDR1 reads SGHNT; CDR2 reads YYREEE (reference sequence). CDR3 nucleotides: TGTGCCAGCAGCTTGACGCCGACGACTAGCGGGAGGGGGAGCGACTTC. Encoded protein: CASSLTPTTSGRGSDF.

The count of this clone is one. V gene TRBV7-2 combines with J gene TRBJ1-4; D is perhaps TRBD1 (5 bases). CDR1 is SGHTA and CDR2 is FQGNSA in the germline V gene. V lost 5 bases, J lost 9 bases, and 19 bases lay in between. The CDR3 is made up of 15 amino acids. The CDR3: CASSPELGGVKKLFF. In DNA, the CDR3 is TGTGCCAGCAGCCCCGAACTGGGGGGGGTTAAAAAACTGTTTTTT.

The rearrangement uses TRBV5-4 and TRBJ2-7, with D possibly being TRBD2 (7 bases). The CDR3 is 17 amino acids. The germline V and J ends were trimmed by 1 base and 3 bases, with 20 bases remaining between them. CDR1 and CDR2 from the germline V gene are SGHNT and YYREEE (reference sequence). Here the CDR3 reads CASSLRRGRSGGYEQYF. In nucleotides, the CDR3 is TGTGCCAGCAGCTTGAGGCGGGGGCGATCCGGGGGCTACGAGCAGTACTTC.

DNA for the CDR3: TGTGCCAGCAGCCCTATTGGGCGGACCGGGGAGCTGTTTTTT. Its translation is CASSPIGRTGELFF. The rearrangement joins TRBV7-8 to TRBJ2-2; D is unresolved. Trimming left V 5 bases short and J 5 bases short, with 12 bases between. The germline gives CDR1 SGHVS, CDR2 FQNEAQ. The CDR3 is made up of 14 amino acids.

The chain is built from TRBV5-4 and TRBJ2-3, with 10 bases aligning to TRBD2. The CDR3 is made up of 16 amino acids. Germline V CDR1 and CDR2: SGHNT, YYREEE (reference sequence). J gave up 5 bases and V 0 bases, and 6 bases lay outside the gene matches. CDR3 sequence reads: CASSLGLAGVGDTQYF. CDR3 bases: TGTGCCAGCAGCTTGGGGCTAGCGGGAGTGGGAGATACGCAGTATTTT.

Of note for this clone: The germline gene is not matched at one end of the junction; a read error may be the cause. V gene TRBV7-7 combines with J gene TRBJ1-4; no firm D call. The CDR3 extends over 13 amino acids. The germline CDR1 and CDR2 sequences are SSHAT and FNYEAQ (reference sequence). The CDR3: CASSLNRNEKLFF. Here the CDR3 DNA reads TGTGCTAGCAGCTTAAATAGGAATGAAAAACTGTTTTTT.

This clone has just a few counts. The rearrangement links TRBV9 to TRBJ1-4, with a possible D match to TRBD1 (6 bases). The CDR3 contains 16 residues. The V and J ends lost 0 bases and 8 bases respectively, with 17 bases between them. Germline-derived CDR1 and CDR2 are SGDLS and YYNGEE. The CDR3 sequence: CASSVDEGDGREKLFF. DNA of the CDR3: TGTGCCAGCAGCGTAGACGAGGGGGACGGAAGGGAAAAACTGTTTTTT.

The V call is TRBV30, the J call TRBJ2-7, with D possibly matching TRBD2 (5 bases). The germline CDR1 and CDR2 sequences are GTSNPN and SVGIG (reference sequence). V gave up 7 bases and J gave up 5 bases, with 9 bases separating them. The CDR3 spans 10 residues. CDR3 amino acids: CALEADEQYF. CDR3 sequence (DNA): TGTGCCTTGGAGGCCGACGAGCAGTACTTC.

This chain uses TRBV6-5 with TRBJ2-2; the D is unclear. Germline assignment: CDR1 MNHEY and CDR2 SVGAGI. V was pared by 4 bases and J by 4 bases, with 10 bases between. CDR3 length: 14 residues. The DNA of the CDR3 is TGTGCCAGCAGTTCTGATGATCCCACCGGGGAGCTGTTTTTT. This codes for CASSSDDPTGELFF.

This clone was counted a single time. The CDR3 nucleotides are TGTGCCAGCAGGTCGACAGGGTACGGGGAGCTGTTTTTT. Translating it yields CASRSTGYGELFF. This sequence joins TRBV6-5 and TRBJ2-2, with 7 bases identical to TRBD1. The ends lost 6 bases at V and 7 bases at J; junction bases unmatched: 5. The CDR3 sequence is 13 residues long. CDR1 is MNHEY, CDR2 SVGAGI, per germline.

V usage is TRBV2 and J usage is TRBJ1-5; unclear D gene. Germline assignment: CDR1 SNHLY and CDR2 FYNNEI. The CDR3 runs 14 residues. Trimming shortened V by 3 bases and J by 3 bases, and 9 bases separated the two germline ends. The CDR3 nucleotides are TGTGCCAGCAGTGACGGCAGAAACAATCAGCCCCAGCATTTT. Protein sequence: CASSDGRNNQPQHF. The full variable domain, rest sourced from reference TRBV2 and TRBJ1-5, is EPEVTQTPSHQVTQMGQEVILRCVPISNHLYFYWYRQILGQKVEFLVSFYNNEISEKSEIFDDQFSVERPDGSNFTLKIRSTKLEDSAMYFCASSDGRNNQPQHFGDGTRLSIL.

The chain recombines TRBV6-7 with TRBJ2-3; tentatively, D is TRBD2 (5 bases). TRBV6-7 belongs to the ORF category, with a function that is uncertain. Trimming stripped 2 bases from V and 0 bases from J, with 12 bases between. The CDR3 length is 16 residues. The CDR3 reads CASSYGVTGSTDTQYF. The CDR3 DNA follows: TGTGCCAGCAGTTACGGCGTGACGGGAAGCACAGATACGCAGTATTTT.

This chain's CDR3 is CASSRQGTSYEQYF. The CDR3 region has the DNA TGTGCCAGCAGTAGACAGGGGACCTCCTACGAGCAGTACTTC. The V call is TRBV6-1, the J call TRBJ2-7, with 8 bases aligning to TRBD1. Trimming at V came to 5 bases and at J to 0 bases, leaving 3 bases not matched to a gene. The CDR3 is 14 amino acids. CDR1 is MNHNS, CDR2 SASEGT, per germline.

The V and J genes are TRBV7-2 and TRBJ2-1; 7 bases map to TRBD1. Germline V gives CDR1 SGHTA, CDR2 FQGNSA. The CDR3 sequence is 16 residues long. With V trimmed by 4 bases and J by 0 bases, 6 bases remained unmatched. For the CDR3, the DNA is TGTGCCAGCAGCTCGGTACAGGGGCGCTCCTACAATGAGCAGTTCTTC. Translating gives CASSSVQGRSYNEQFF. The whole variable domain, filled in from reference TRBV7-2 and TRBJ2-1, reads GAGVSQSPSNKVTEKGKDVELRCDPISGHTALYWYRQSLGQGLEFLIYFQGNSAPDKSGLPSDRFSAERTGGSVSTLTIQRTQQEDSAVYLCASSSVQGRSYNEQFFGPGTRLTVL.

The chain joins TRBV28 to TRBJ2-5, with TRBD2 identical over 11 bases. The V and J ends lost 6 bases and 6 bases, in that order; junction bases with no gene match: 9. CDR1 and CDR2 (germline): MDHEN, SYDVKM. This CDR3 has 15 residues. CDR3 amino acids: CASRGSGGGAKTQYF. For the CDR3, the DNA is TGTGCCAGCAGAGGTAGCGGGGGGGGTGCCAAGACCCAGTACTTC. Full variable domain (rest looked up from reference TRBV28 and TRBJ2-5): DVKVTQSSRYLVKRTGEKVFLECVQDMDHENMFWYRQDPGLGLRLIYFSYDVKMKEKGDIPEGYSVSREKKERFSLILESASTNQTSMYLCASRGSGGGAKTQYFGPGTRLLVL.

V gene TRBV4-2 combines with J gene TRBJ2-7, with 7 bases matching TRBD1. Germline assignment: CDR1 LGHNA and CDR2 YNFKEQ. This CDR3 comprises 15 residues. With 0 bases clipped from V and 3 bases from J, the junction kept 5 bases outside the gene matches. The CDR3 reads CASSQDRTGLYEQYF. The CDR3 nucleotides read TGTGCCAGCAGCCAAGATCGGACAGGTCTCTACGAGCAGTACTTC.

The chain couples TRBV5-1 to TRBJ2-1; TRBD1 might be the D (6 bases). The V end lost 1 base, the J end lost 5 bases, and 10 bases lay between the germline ends. Germline lookup yields CDR1 SGHRS and CDR2 YFSETQ. The CDR3 runs to 14 residues. The CDR3 DNA follows: TGCGCCAGCAGCTTGACGACAGGAAACAATGAGCAGTTCTTC. Amino acids: CASSLTTGNNEQFF.

The rearrangement uses TRBV28 and TRBJ2-6; TRBD1 matches 10 bases. The germline CDR1 and CDR2 sequences are MDHEN and SYDVKM. The CDR3 sequence is 16 residues long. The trim removed 9 bases at V and 0 bases at J, leaving 5 bases unmatched. As DNA, the CDR3 is TGTGCCAGTCGGGACAGGGGACCCTCTGGGGCCAACGTCCTGACTTTC. It specifies CASRDRGPSGANVLTF.

The chain couples TRBV7-3 to TRBJ1-1; 8 bases align to TRBD1. J lost 4 bases, V lost 5 bases, and 3 bases had no gene match. The length of the CDR3 is 13 residues. Germline V gene data show CDR1 as SGHTA and CDR2 as FQGTGA. CDR3 DNA sequence: TGTGCCAGCAGCGATCAGGGGGCCACTGAAGCTTTCTTT. Amino acid sequence: CASSDQGATEAFF. The variable domain in full, with the rest retrieved from reference TRBV7-3 and TRBJ1-1, is GAGVSQTPSNKVTEKGKYVELRCDPISGHTALYWYRQSLGQGPEFLIYFQGTGAADDSGLPNDRFFAVRPEGSVSTLKIQRTERGDSAVYLCASSDQGATEAFFGQGTRLTVV.

The genes are TRBV27 and TRBJ1-6; 7 bases match TRBD1. From germline, CDR1 is MNHEY and CDR2 SMNVEV (reference sequence). Losses at the gene ends were 5 bases for V and 7 bases for J; bases not matched to a gene: 14. CDR3 length equals 17 residues. CDR3 sequence (DNA): TGTGCCAGCAGTATTACAATCCCCGGGACAGAGAATTCACCCCTCCACTTT. Its translation: CASSITIPGTENSPLHF.

The V gene is TRBV6-5, the J gene TRBJ2-3, with a tentative D call TRBD2 (6 bases). CDR1 is MNHEY and CDR2 is SVGAGI in the germline V gene. This CDR3 has 12 residues. Between the trimmed V and J ends, which lost 3 bases and 13 bases, there was a span of 14 bases. CDR3 amino acids: CASSYSGGEEYF. The CDR3 bases are TGTGCCAGCAGTTATTCCGGGGGAGAGGAGTATTTT.

The chain joins TRBV9 to TRBJ1-6; 11 bases align to TRBD1. CDR3 size: 14 residues. Germline values: CDR1 SGDLS, CDR2 YYNGEE. V was pared by 6 bases and J by 7 bases, with 3 bases of the junction left unmatched. The CDR3: CASTRTGGNSPLHF. The CDR3 DNA reads TGTGCCAGCACCCGGACAGGGGGCAATTCACCCCTCCACTTT.

The genes are TRBV6-1 and TRBJ2-7; D call uncertain. In germline, CDR1 is MNHNS, CDR2 SASEGT. The CDR3 is 15 amino acids. The V end lost 0 bases, the J end lost 4 bases, and 13 bases lay between the germline ends. The CDR3 protein is CASSEALKRLYEQYF. In nucleotides, the CDR3 is TGTGCCAGCAGTGAAGCGCTTAAACGCCTTTACGAGCAGTACTTC.

The J gene is TRBJ2-7, the V gene TRBV6-1; 8 bases map to TRBD1. V lost 2 bases, J lost 4 bases, and 10 bases stayed unmatched. Per the germline V gene, CDR1 is MNHNS and CDR2 is SASEGT. The CDR3 runs to 16 residues. This CDR3 is CASSESTGTGVYEQYF. The CDR3 DNA sequence: TGTGCCAGCAGTGAATCCACCGGGACAGGCGTTTACGAGCAGTACTTC.

The chain recombines TRBV11-2 with TRBJ2-4; D gene unclear. The V gene lost 3 bases and the J gene lost 2 bases, with 2 bases spanning the gap. Germline CDR1 SGHAT, CDR2 FQNNGV. CDR3 size: 12 residues. CDR3 DNA sequence: TGTGCCAGCAGCTTTTCCAAAAACATTCAGTACTTC. Translating it yields CASSFSKNIQYF.

This rearrangement joins TRBV19 to TRBJ2-5, with 12 bases identical to TRBD2. Losses at the gene ends were 10 bases for V and 1 base for J; bases not matched to a gene: 1. The CDR3 consists of 13 residues. Germline V CDR1 and CDR2: LNHDA, SQIVND (reference sequence). The CDR3 region has the DNA TGTGCCACGGGACTAGCGGGCCAAGAGACCCAGTACTTC. Encoded protein: CATGLAGQETQYF. Filled out from reference TRBV19 and TRBJ2-5, the complete variable domain reads DGGITQSPKYLFRKEGQNVTLSCEQNLNHDAMYWYRQDPGQGLRLIYYSQIVNDFQKGDIAEGYSVSREKKESFPLTVTSAQKNPTAFYLCATGLAGQETQYFGPGTRLLVL.

The V call is TRBV6-6, the J call TRBJ2-7, with TRBD1 identical over 10 bases. Germline-derived CDR1 and CDR2 are MNHNY and SVGAGI (reference sequence). This CDR3 region has 13 residues. With 7 bases clipped from V and 5 bases from J, the junction kept 5 bases outside the gene matches. CDR3 DNA sequence: TGTGCCAGCACTAGGACAGGGGGGGACGAGCAGTACTTC. It translates to CASTRTGGDEQYF.

This sequence joins TRBV6-6 and TRBJ1-2; D gene ambiguous. CDR1 is MNHNY and CDR2 is SVGAGI in the germline V gene (reference sequence). This CDR3 is built from 14 residues. Trimming removed 7 bases from V and 3 bases from J, with 15 bases in between. The CDR3 nucleotides are TGTGCCAGCAAAAGGGCGGGTCAGCACTATGGCTACACCTTC. It encodes CASKRAGQHYGYTF.

As to this clone: Other DNA sequences in the sample encode the same CDR3. J is TRBJ1-2 and V is TRBV6-6, with a weak D call TRBD1 (6 bases). Trimming shortened V by 1 base and J by 7 bases, and 13 bases separated the two germline ends. The CDR3 spans 14 residues. CDR1 is MNHNY, CDR2 SVGAGI, per germline (reference sequence). The CDR3 nucleotides are TGTGCCAGCAGTTACTTAGGACAGTCAAGTGGCTACACCTTC. Its translation: CASSYLGQSSGYTF.

In this sample, this clone turned up once. V is TRBV5-1 and J is TRBJ2-5; perhaps TRBD2 as D (6 bases). The germline CDR1 and CDR2 sequences are SGHRS and YFSETQ. This CDR3 is 14 amino acids long. Trimming took 6 bases from V and 3 from J, leaving 15 bases between them. CDR3 amino acids: CASNTGGIEETQYF. The CDR3 bases are TGCGCCAGCAACACCGGGGGTATCGAAGAGACCCAGTACTTC. Combining the CDR3 with reference TRBV5-1 and TRBJ2-5 gives the whole variable domain KAGVTQTPRYLIKTRGQQVTLSCSPISGHRSVSWYQQTPGQGLQFLFEYFSETQRNKGNFPGRFSGRQFSNSRSEMNVSTLELGDSALYLCASNTGGIEETQYFGPGTRLLVL.

CDR3 amino acids: CASDGTSGANTQYF. In DNA form, the CDR3 reads TGTGCCAGCGACGGGACTAGCGGTGCGAATACGCAGTATTTT. The rearrangement links TRBV2 to TRBJ2-3; 11 bases fit TRBD2. The length of the CDR3 is 14 residues. Germline values: CDR1 SNHLY, CDR2 FYNNEI. The J segment lost 7 bases and the V segment lost 8 bases, leaving 8 bases of the junction unmatched.